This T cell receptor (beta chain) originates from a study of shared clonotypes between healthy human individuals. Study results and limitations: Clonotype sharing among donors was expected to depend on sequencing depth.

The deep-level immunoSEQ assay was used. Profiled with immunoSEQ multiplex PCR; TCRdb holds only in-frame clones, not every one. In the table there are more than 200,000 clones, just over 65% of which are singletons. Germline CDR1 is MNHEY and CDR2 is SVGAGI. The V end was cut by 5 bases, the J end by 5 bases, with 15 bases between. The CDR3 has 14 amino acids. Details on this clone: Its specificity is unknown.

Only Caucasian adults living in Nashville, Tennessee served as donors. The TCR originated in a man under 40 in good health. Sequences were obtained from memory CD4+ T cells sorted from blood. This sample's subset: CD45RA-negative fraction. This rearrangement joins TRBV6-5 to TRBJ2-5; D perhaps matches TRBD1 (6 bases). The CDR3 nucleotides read TGTGCCAGCAGTGCCAGGACAGACGGCGAGACCCAGTACTTC. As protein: CASSARTDGETQYF.